The subject of this entry is one TCR beta chain. What it recognizes is unknown. Treatment of the sample: around 19 received Ad26.COV2.S at low or high dose, single or two shots; 5 received placebo; per-sample allocation not given. The samples were gathered on day 63 after the first injection of vaccine or placebo. Ad26.COV2.S expressed prefusion-stabilized spike from the original Wuhan strain. The CDR3 length is 18 residues. In germline, CDR1 is SEHNR, CDR2 FQNEAQ (reference sequence). Trimming took off 5 bases at V and 1 base at J, with 21 bases between the two ends. These data originate in a study of Ad26.COV2.S vaccination and SARS-CoV-2 variants. Findings of the study overall: Following vaccination, spike-specific CD8+ and CD4+ T cell responses reportedly exhibited substantial breadth.

Profiled with immunoSEQ multiplex PCR; TCRdb holds only in-frame clones, not every one. The sample shows 450,000 to 550,000 clones, about 91% of them seen only once. The clonotype was recovered from a person between 18 and 65 years old who received the Ad26.COV2.S COVID-19 vaccine or a placebo. The chain carries TRBV7-9 and TRBJ1-5, with D possibly being TRBD1 (5 bases). Sequenced here: peripheral blood, sampled in a trial of Ad26.COV2.S vaccine versus placebo. Here the CDR3 reads CASSRYPGPSGSNQPQHF. The CDR3 region has the DNA TGTGCCAGCAGCCGATACCCGGGACCTAGTGGGAGCAATCAGCCCCAGCATTTT.